This TCR beta chain derives from a study of T cell responses to AZD1222 COVID-19 vaccine. The CDR3 runs 16 residues. Germline V lookup: CDR1 ENHRY, CDR2 SYGVKD. Trimming at V came to 0 bases and at J to 8 bases, leaving 11 bases not matched to a gene. This clone came up once. Assay used: immunoSEQ multiplex PCR; TCRdb lists only in-frame clones, some missing. Among some 150,000 clones listed, approximately 89% were seen once. This sequence originates from an adult in good health. The sequencing here drew on peripheral blood, taken on day 0 of AZD1222 vaccination. This chain connects TRBV10-3 to TRBJ1-2, with 8 bases aligning to TRBD1. CDR3 in amino acids: CAISESGGTGVRGYTF. In DNA form, the CDR3 reads TGTGCCATCAGTGAGTCGGGGGGGACAGGAGTTCGCGGCTACACCTTC.